Listed here are 25 T cell receptor beta chains from one sample, sequenced in a study of CD8 T cells in ankylosing spondylitis (dated by TCRdb to 2015 to 2018). Library construction relied on 5' RACE. The sequencing machine was an Illumina HiSeq 2500. TCRdb took the public reads, trimmed them with fastp at Q25, ran MiXCR for clone calling and kept in-frame beta chains. Under each unique CDR3 protein, matching rows form one entry showing the most common genes and DNA. Here the sample has 300,000 to 350,000 distinct CDR3 sequences; roughly 14% occur a single time. The ten biggest clones cover around 0.99% of the sample. Sequencing was done on a sample of blood, either unsorted or a sorted T cell fraction (not recorded which). Receptors were obtained from a male donor with ankylosing spondylitis or in good health (not recorded which).

The V call is TRBV5-1, the J call TRBJ2-2; TRBD2 aligns across 8 bases. Trimming removed 5 bases from V and 5 bases from J; junction bases left unmatched: 11. Per the germline V gene, CDR1 is SGHRS and CDR2 is YFSETQ. This CDR3 is built from 16 residues. The CDR3: CASRTSGGKGTGELFF. CDR3 in DNA: TGCGCCAGCAGAACCAGCGGGGGTAAGGGGACCGGGGAGCTGTTTTTT.

J is TRBJ2-3 and V is TRBV4-1, with a possible D match to TRBD1 (6 bases). CDR3 length: 22 amino acids. The V gene's germline CDR1 is MGHRA and CDR2 YSYEKL. The ends were cut back, 0 bases at V and 1 base at J, with 29 bases in the middle. For the CDR3, the DNA is TGCGCCAGCAGCCAAGATAAGGGGTGGCAGGGGCTCCCCACGCGGGGCACAGATACGCAGTATTTT. This gives the protein CASSQDKGWQGLPTRGTDTQYF.

The chain combines TRBV15 with TRBJ2-1; 10 bases line up with TRBD2. The CDR3 contains 15 residues. Germline V gene sequence: CDR1 LNHNV, CDR2 YYDKDF (reference sequence). The V and J ends lost 5 bases and 8 bases, in that order; junction bases with no gene match: 9. The DNA for the CDR3 is TGTGCCACCAGCTTTAAAGCGGGGGGGCCCTATGAGCAGTTCTTC. Its protein product is CATSFKAGGPYEQFF.

This clonotype was observed at least ten times. This rearrangement joins TRBV5-1 to TRBJ1-1; D not resolved. Germline loops: CDR1 SGHRS, CDR2 YFSETQ. Trimming left V 6 bases short and J 1 base short, with 10 bases between. The CDR3 is 13 amino acids. CDR3 bases: TGCGCCAGCACCCCGACGGGGAACACTGAAGCTTTCTTT. It codes for CASTPTGNTEAFF.

This clonotype was counted only a few times. The CDR3 DNA follows: TGCGCCAGCATCGGCAGGGGGACCGGGGAGCTGTTTTTT. Translated, it gives CASIGRGTGELFF. The V gene is TRBV5-1, the J gene TRBJ2-2; TRBD1 agrees at 7 bases. CDR3 length: 13 residues. Germline assignment: CDR1 SGHRS and CDR2 YFSETQ. After removal of 6 bases from V and 5 bases from J, the junction contained 4 bases not matched to a gene.

This clonotype was seen many times. The V and J genes are TRBV12-3 or TRBV12-4 and TRBJ2-5; no definite D call. Trimming left V 2 bases short and J 5 bases short, with 9 bases between. The CDR3 runs to 13 residues. For the CDR3, the DNA is TGTGCCAGCAGTTTAATGGCCCGGGAGACCCAGTACTTC. It encodes CASSLMARETQYF.

This clonotype came up many times. This chain connects TRBV12-3 or TRBV12-4 to TRBJ2-4, with D unclear. V dropped 3 bases and J dropped 3 bases, with 6 bases sitting between them. This CDR3 is built from 13 residues. The CDR3 reads CASSFGLKNIQYF. The CDR3 region has the DNA TGTGCCAGCAGTTTCGGCCTCAAAAACATTCAGTACTTC.

This clonotype has a handful of counts. The chain uses TRBV7-9 and TRBJ1-3, with 7 bases that match TRBD1. The ends lost 5 bases at V and 5 bases at J; junction bases unmatched: 6. This CDR3 comprises 14 residues. Germline CDR1 and CDR2: SEHNR and FQNEAQ (reference sequence). CDR3 protein: CASSEGQFRNTIYF. In DNA, the CDR3 is TGTGCCAGCAGCGAGGGACAGTTCCGAAACACCATATATTTT.

J is TRBJ2-7 and V is TRBV9, with 7 bases identical to TRBD2. V trimming: 4 bases; J trimming: 2 bases; junction bases outside the gene matches: 9. The CDR3 totals 15 residues. Looked up from germline, CDR1 is SGDLS and CDR2 is YYNGEE. The CDR3 here is CASSPQRGSPYEQYF. The CDR3 nucleotides are TGTGCCAGCAGCCCCCAGCGGGGAAGTCCCTACGAGCAGTACTTC.

The sample holds a few counts of this clonotype. The chain links TRBV3-1 to TRBJ1-1; 8 bases agree with TRBD1. Germline values: CDR1 LGHDT, CDR2 YNNKEL (reference sequence). V lost 4 bases and J lost 4; bases outside the gene matches: 5. The CDR3 contains 14 residues. CDR3 DNA: TGTGCCAGCAGCCCTCAACAGGGGGTCACTGAAGCTTTCTTT. This sequence encodes CASSPQQGVTEAFF.

V is TRBV4-1 and J is TRBJ2-3, with 8 bases identical to TRBD2. Per the germline V gene, CDR1 is MGHRA and CDR2 is YSYEKL. The CDR3 spans 19 residues. The ends lost 0 bases at V and 0 bases at J; junction bases unmatched: 11. Here the CDR3 reads CASSQDEGLVGHSTDTQYF. Here the CDR3 DNA reads TGCGCCAGCAGCCAAGATGAGGGACTAGTGGGACATAGCACAGATACGCAGTATTTT.

This clonotype was picked up a small number of times. The gene calls are TRBV3-1 and TRBJ2-2; D remains ambiguous. The germline V gene encodes CDR1 LGHDT and CDR2 YNNKEL (reference sequence). V lost 0 bases and J 3 bases, leaving 8 bases between the germline ends. This CDR3 is built from 15 residues. This CDR3 reads CASSQDRTYTGELFF. Written as DNA, the CDR3 is TGTGCCAGCAGCCAAGATCGGACGTACACCGGGGAGCTGTTTTTT.

The chain employs TRBV14 and TRBJ2-2; D is unresolved. V lost 2 bases to trimming and J lost 3 bases, with 10 bases between them. This CDR3 spans 15 amino acids. CDR1 is SGHDN and CDR2 is FVKESK in the germline V gene. The CDR3 region is CASSQSIRYTGELFF. CDR3 DNA sequence: TGTGCCAGCAGCCAAAGTATTAGGTACACCGGGGAGCTGTTTTTT.

This clonotype was counted many times. The chain couples TRBV7-9 to TRBJ1-2, with unresolved D. The V end lost 4 bases, the J end lost 4 bases, and 19 bases lay between the germline ends. CDR3 length: 16 amino acids. Looked up from germline, CDR1 is SEHNR and CDR2 is FQNEAQ (reference sequence). In DNA, the CDR3 is TGTGCCAGCAGCTCGCAAACACTGGTTTTGGCCTATGGCTACACCTTC. Protein: CASSSQTLVLAYGYTF.

The J gene is TRBJ2-5, the V gene TRBV7-2; D tentatively reads TRBD1 or TRBD2 (5 bases each). The V end was cut by 2 bases, the J end by 2 bases, with 12 bases between. CDR1 and CDR2 (germline): SGHTA, FQGNSA. CDR3 length: 15 residues. CDR3 bases: TGTGCCAGCAGCTTACGAGGGGCCCAACAAGAGACCCAGTACTTC. Translated: CASSLRGAQQETQYF.

This clonotype came up many times. The chain has TRBV5-1 and TRBJ2-5; D call uncertain. The CDR3 runs to 14 residues. Germline assignment: CDR1 SGHRS and CDR2 YFSETQ. V gave up 0 bases and J gave up 1 base, with 7 bases separating them. CDR3 in DNA: TGCGCCAGCAGCTTGGGACCGACCCAAGAGACCCAGTACTTC. Translated: CASSLGPTQETQYF.

The chain is built from TRBV7-9 and TRBJ2-3; D gene ambiguous. Germline loops: CDR1 SEHNR, CDR2 FQNEAQ (reference sequence). This CDR3 is built from 16 residues. V lost 5 bases and J 0 bases, leaving 15 bases between the germline ends. The chain's CDR3 is CASSNGRTFSTDTQYF. CDR3 coding DNA: TGTGCCAGCAGCAACGGGCGGACGTTCAGCACAGATACGCAGTATTTT.

The chain recombines TRBV6-6 with TRBJ2-7; no reliable D call. The V gene lost 8 bases and the J gene lost 1 base, with 12 bases spanning the gap. This CDR3 region has 13 residues. Germline V gene lookup returns CDR1 MNHNY and CDR2 SVGAGI (reference sequence). The CDR3: CASQTGTSYEQYF. The CDR3, as DNA: TGTGCCAGCCAGACGGGCACATCCTACGAGCAGTACTTC.

This sequence joins TRBV27 and TRBJ2-1; weak D call: TRBD1 (5 bases). This CDR3 spans 15 amino acids. Trimming removed 3 bases from V and 7 bases from J, with 16 bases in between. Germline-derived CDR1 and CDR2 are MNHEY and SMNVEV (reference sequence). Here the CDR3 reads CASSFRTMIPNEQFF. The CDR3 bases are TGTGCCAGCAGTTTTAGGACAATGATTCCGAATGAGCAGTTCTTC.

J is TRBJ2-7 and V is TRBV5-1; D is unclear. V gave up 4 bases and J gave up 2 bases, with 10 bases separating them. Germline values: CDR1 SGHRS, CDR2 YFSETQ. The CDR3 is 13 amino acids. CDR3 region: CASSNDNTYEQYF. The CDR3 nucleotides are TGCGCCAGCAGCAACGACAATACCTACGAGCAGTACTTC.

This clonotype was seen a handful of times. J is TRBJ2-1 and V is TRBV7-9; 8 nucleotides agree with TRBD2. CDR3 length equals 16 residues. V lost 8 bases and J lost 2; bases outside the gene matches: 11. In germline, CDR1 is SEHNR, CDR2 FQNEAQ (reference sequence). The CDR3 reads CASGKYSGVTYNEQFF. As DNA, the CDR3 is TGTGCCAGCGGAAAATATAGCGGGGTCACCTACAATGAGCAGTTCTTC.

This clonotype was detected a few times. The chain employs TRBV12-3 or TRBV12-4 and TRBJ2-1, with TRBD1 identical over 10 bases. With V trimmed by 5 bases and J by 3 bases, 4 bases remained unmatched. The CDR3 loop spans 15 amino acids. CDR3 in amino acids: CASSPTGGLYNEQFF. The DNA of the CDR3 is TGTGCCAGCAGTCCGACAGGGGGCCTCTACAATGAGCAGTTCTTC.

This clonotype was seen a few times. The chain joins TRBV21-1 to TRBJ2-7; TRBD1 reflects the table's D call only, with no check against the DNA. TRBV21-1 is a recognized pseudogene. The CDR3 loop spans 12 amino acids. In nucleotides, the CDR3 is TGTGCCAGCAGCAAGCAGGGTCACGAGCAGTACTTC. Translating gives CASSKQGHEQYF.

This clonotype came up a few times. The chain uses TRBV5-1 and TRBJ2-3; possible D gene TRBD2, 5 bases. The CDR3 totals 13 residues. The V end lost 5 bases, the J end lost 1 base, and 8 bases lay between the germline ends. Germline V CDR1 and CDR2: SGHRS, YFSETQ. CDR3 sequence: CASREAGTDTQYF. In nucleotides, the CDR3 is TGCGCCAGCAGAGAAGCGGGCACAGATACGCAGTATTTT.

This clonotype has at least ten counts. The chain uses TRBV12-3 or TRBV12-4 and TRBJ1-2; D not certain. Trimming took off 7 bases at V and 0 bases at J, with 12 bases between the two ends. The CDR3 loop spans 14 amino acids. The CDR3 region is CASTPLRANYGYTF. In nucleotides, the CDR3 is TGTGCCAGCACCCCTCTACGGGCTAACTATGGCTACACCTTC.